The TCR beta chain described here comes from a study of T cells expressing NK-cell markers. The overall study: HCMV seropositivity characterized most of the eight sequenced donors, and seronegativity one.

Study-wide results and caveats: Top CD8+ clonotypes included the dominant CD3+CD56+NKG2C+ clonotypes in roughly six donors.

TCRdb reprocessed the 5' RACE reads and stores each CDR3 protein as one record, lacking DNA. This sample's table reports some 460,000 distinct CDR3 sequences. Looked up from germline, CDR1 is SQVTM and CDR2 is ANQGSEA. This CDR3 contains 13 residues. A remark on this clonotype: Its antigen is unknown.

Material: blood T cells: a sorted CD56 or NKG2C T cell subset, CD4+ or CD8+ T cells, or bulk PBMC T cells (not recorded which). This TCR derives from a woman in her forties or fifties in good health. The chain is built from TRBV29-1 and TRBJ2-5; TCRdb names TRBD2, which stays unverified in the absence of DNA. The CDR3 sequence is CSVVGRLKETQYF. Full variable domain (missing parts from reference TRBV29-1 and TRBJ2-5): SAVISQKPSRDICQRGTSLTIQCQVDSQVTMMFWYRQQPGQSLTLIATANQGSEATYESGFVIDKFPISRPNLTFSTLTVSNMSPEDSSIYLCSVVGRLKETQYFGPGTRLLVL.